These T cell receptor beta chains were read from a single sample in a study of sequential checkpoint blockade in melanoma. Profiled with immunoSEQ multiplex PCR; TCRdb holds only in-frame clones, not every one. The sample consists of about 37,000 clones, under 35% of them appearing once. Sequenced here: tumor tissue (inferred from file names), sampled from a patient given nivolumab and ipilimumab in sequence. These receptors were taken from a human donor with melanoma. Each CDR3 is given with its conserved first and last residue. Fields, in order: J gene, D gene, V gene, clone size, CDR3 DNA, CDR3 protein. D genes are given only for firm matches. Rows may omit the clone size; those that give it use once, few, many or a size class.

TRBJ1-1 TRBD1 TRBV6-8 few TGTGCCAGCATTAACGTGTGGGACAGCGAAAGAAACACTGAAGCTTTCTTT CASINVWDSERNTEAFF
TRBJ2-7 TRBD2 TRBV5-1 - TGCGCCAGCAGCTGGGGGACTAGCGGGAGGAGCTCCTACGAGCAGTACTTC CASSWGTSGRSSYEQYF
TRBJ2-2 TRBD2 TRBV29-1 - TGCAGCGTAGGACTAGCGGGAAGGGCCGGGGAGCTGTTTTTT CSVGLAGRAGELFF
TRBJ1-1 TRBD1 TRBV29-1 - TGCAGCGTTAAGACAGGGGTCGTCACTGAAGCTTTCTTT CSVKTGVVTEAFF
TRBJ1-3 TRBD1 TRBV30 - TGTGCCTGGAGTCTTCCCGACAGGGATCGAAACACCATATATTTT CAWSLPDRDRNTIYF
TRBJ1-1 - TRBV6-8 many TGTGCCAGCAGTTACTCGTCCGGTGGGAGTACTACTGAAGCTTTCTTT CASSYSSGGSTTEAFF
TRBJ1-1 TRBD1 TRBV5-1 - TGCGCCAGCAGCATCCGGGACAGGGTTTCGAATACTGAAGCTTTCTTT CASSIRDRVSNTEAFF
TRBJ2-1 - TRBV11-3 many TGTGCCAGCAGCTCCCACGGGGGCCTCTACAATGAGCAGTTCTTC CASSSHGGLYNEQFF
TRBJ1-1 - TRBV11-3 many TGTGCCAGCAGTGGGGGTCTGATGAACACTGAAGCTTTCTTT CASSGGLMNTEAFF
TRBJ2-2 TRBD2 TRBV7-6 few TGTGCCAGCACCCCCCAAAGCGGGGGGCCCGCGAACACCGGGGAGCTGTTTTTT CASTPQSGGPANTGELFF
TRBJ1-3 TRBD1 TRBV19 - TGTGCCACCAGGACAGGGGGCCTAAACACCATATATTTT CATRTGGLNTIYF
TRBJ2-7 - TRBV6-8 few TGTGCCAGCAGTTACTCAGCGGGTTACGAGCAGTACTTC CASSYSAGYEQYF
TRBJ2-7 - TRBV5-1 - TGCGCCAGCAGCTTAACAGCAGGCAGGGCCATCTACGAGCAGTACTTC CASSLTAGRAIYEQYF
TRBJ2-6 - TRBV12-5 few TGTGCCAGCTCTCCTGGCTCTGGGGCCAACGTCCTGACTTTC CASSPGSGANVLTF
TRBJ2-3 - TRBV11-3 few TGTGCCAGCAGCTTAGAGTCCGTCAGCTTAAGCACAGATACGCAGTATTTT CASSLESVSLSTDTQYF
TRBJ1-5 - TRBV30 few TGTGCCTGGAGTGTAGTGGGGGGGGGCAATCAGCCCCAGCATTTT CAWSVVGGGNQPQHF
TRBJ2-5 - TRBV6-8 few TGTGCCATCGCCCACGGGCGGGGCTCGGAGACCCAGTACTTC CAIAHGRGSETQYF
TRBJ1-2 - TRBV6-8 - TGTGCCAGCAGGGGGCAGCGCTATGGCTACACCTTC CASRGQRYGYTF
TRBJ1-5 TRBD1 TRBV25-1 - TGTGCCAGCACCGGACAGGGGGGCCCCCAGCATTTT CASTGQGGPQHF
TRBJ1-5 TRBD1 TRBV19 - TGTGCCAGTAGTATATACAGGGGGGGCAATCAGCCCCAGCATTTT CASSIYRGGNQPQHF
TRBJ1-3 - TRBV6-8 few TGTGCCAGCAGAACTACAGGGTCTGGAAACACCATATATTTT CASRTTGSGNTIYF
TRBJ2-5 - TRBV5-1 - TGCGCCAGCAGCTTGAGCCCGCTCGGTCTGCAGACCCAGTACTTC CASSLSPLGLQTQYF
TRBJ1-4 - TRBV11-3 - TGTGCCAGCAGCAGAGAGCTGCAGGTTAATGAAAAACTGTTTTTT CASSRELQVNEKLFF
TRBJ1-2 - TRBV30 few TGTGCCTGGAGTCCCAACGGACCCTATGGCTACACCTTC CAWSPNGPYGYTF
TRBJ1-1 - TRBV6-8 - TGTGCCAGTGGTGCGCGGGGTGGGTCAAGCGCTTTCTTT CASGARGGSSAFF
TRBJ2-1 TRBD2 TRBV19 - TGTGCCAGTAGCCAGACTAGCTTGGGGGGTGAGCAGTTCTTC CASSQTSLGGEQFF
TRBJ2-3 TRBD2 TRBV11-3 few TGTGCCAGCAGCTTATACGGGACTAGCGGGGGGTCTCCAGATACGCAGTATTTT CASSLYGTSGGSPDTQYF
TRBJ1-2 - TRBV6-8 many TGTGCCAGCAGTTACTCGGGTGTAAACTATGGCTACACCTTC CASSYSGVNYGYTF
TRBJ1-1 - TRBV5-1 - TGCGCCAGCCGCGAGGGACGGATGAACACTGAAGCTTTCTTT CASREGRMNTEAFF
TRBJ2-2 - TRBV6-7 few TGTGCCAGCAATCAGCTAGCGTGGTCCGGGGAGCTGTTTTTT CASNQLAWSGELFF
TRBJ1-1 - TRBV11-3 - TGTGCCAGCAGCTTGTATCTCAGGGGCGCAATAGGAACTTTCTTT CASSLYLRGAIGTFF
TRBJ2-3 TRBD2 TRBV6-8 few TGTGCCAGCAAGCTAGCGGGGGGGTTAGATACGCAGTATTTT CASKLAGGLDTQYF
TRBJ1-5 TRBD1 TRBV2 few TGTGCCAGCACGGGAGGGGGCGCGGAGGGAGGCAATCAGCCCCAGCATTTT CASTGGGAEGGNQPQHF
TRBJ2-7 - TRBV7-2 few TGTGCCAGCAGCTTAGGAGGGCGCTCGGAGCAGTACTTC CASSLGGRSEQYF
TRBJ1-5 - TRBV29-1 - TGCAGCGTTGTGCCAGAAGGAGATCTGGGGGCCCAGCATTTT CSVVPEGDLGAQHF
TRBJ2-5 - TRBV9 few TGTGCCAGCAGCGTAGGCCACAGCTACCAAGAGACCCAGTACTTC CASSVGHSYQETQYF
TRBJ1-2 TRBD1 TRBV9 few TGTGCCAGCAGCGGTCGGGACAGGTATGGCTACACCTTC CASSGRDRYGYTF
TRBJ2-7 TRBD2 TRBV5-1 - TGCGCCAGCAGCCTCGCCACTAGCGGCAGCTCCTACGAGCAGTACTTC CASSLATSGSSYEQYF
TRBJ1-1 TRBD1 TRBV29-1 - TGCAGCGTTGAACGGGGACAGGGGGCGGGTGAAGCTTTCTTT CSVERGQGAGEAFF
TRBJ2-7 TRBD1 TRBV6-8 few TGTGCCAGCAGAACCGACAGGGGCTACTCCTACGAGCAGTACTTC CASRTDRGYSYEQYF
TRBJ2-3 TRBD1 TRBV30 few TGTGCCTGGGGAGTCAGGGGGGATACGCAGTATTTT CAWGVRGDTQYF
TRBJ2-2 - TRBV5-1 - TGCGCCAGCAGGGTGAGCCAGGGCCCCGCGAACACCGGGGAGCTGTTTTTT CASRVSQGPANTGELFF
TRBJ2-3 - TRBV29-1 - TGCAGCGTTGTTGTGGATAGCGGATTCACAGATACGCAGTATTTT CSVVVDSGFTDTQYF
TRBJ1-2 TRBD1 TRBV19 - TGTGCCAGTAGTGCGCTACCGGGACAGGGGGCCAGGGGCTACACCTTC CASSALPGQGARGYTF
TRBJ1-6 - TRBV19 - TGTGCCAGCCATTGGGGGGGCGATTCACCCCTCCACTTT CASHWGGDSPLHF
TRBJ2-3 - TRBV7-5 - TGTGCCAGCAGCACCAGTCTCAGTGGGACAGATACGCAGTATTTT CASSTSLSGTDTQYF
TRBJ2-5 - TRBV30 - TGTGCCTGTGGGGGTGGGCAGCTGTACCAAGAGACCCAGTACTTC CACGGGQLYQETQYF
TRBJ1-1 TRBD1 TRBV5-1 - TGCGCCAGCAGCTTGGAGGGGGCTCACACTGAAGCTTTCTTT CASSLEGAHTEAFF
TRBJ1-6 - TRBV19 - TGTGCCAGTAGATCGGGAAGGTATAATTCACCCCTCCACTTT CASRSGRYNSPLHF
TRBJ1-5 TRBD1 TRBV6-7 few TGTGCCAGCAGTTACTCCGGGACAGGGGCTCGGAGCAATCAGCCCCAGCATTTT CASSYSGTGARSNQPQHF
TRBJ1-2 - TRBV9 - TGTGCCAGCAGACCAGGGGAAGGCTATGGCTACACCTTC CASRPGEGYGYTF
TRBJ1-3 - TRBV6-8 few TGTGCCAGCAGACTAGGGGGATCTAGTGGAAACACCATATATTTT CASRLGGSSGNTIYF
TRBJ2-3 TRBD1 TRBV18 - TGTGCCAGCAGAAGGACAGGGGCTAGCACAGATACGCAGTATTTT CASRRTGASTDTQYF
TRBJ2-1 TRBD1 TRBV7-1 - TGTGCCAGCAGCGCGGGACAGGCACCTGGGAATGAGCAGTTCTTC CASSAGQAPGNEQFF
TRBJ1-1 - TRBV5-8 few TGTGCCAGCAGCTTTATCATGAACACTGAAGCTTTCTTT CASSFIMNTEAFF
TRBJ1-5 - TRBV5-1 - TGCGCCAGCAGCTTGGCGCCGGGGGAAGGCAATCAGCCCCAGCATTTT CASSLAPGEGNQPQHF
TRBJ1-3 - TRBV25-1 - TGTGCCAGCAGAGGGGCGAAAGGAAACACCATATATTTT CASRGAKGNTIYF
TRBJ2-7 - TRBV11-3 many TGTGCCAGCAGCTCCCCCTCCCAACCCGGCCCCCACGAGCAGTACTTC CASSSPSQPGPHEQYF